The next 8 T cell receptor beta chains were all read from a single sample in a study of identical twins. TCRdb ran MiXCR on the 5' RACE reads and lists one entry per CDR3 protein. Here the sample spans about 200,000 distinct CDR3 sequences, less than 8% being singletons. These data are also associated with another study on yellow fever vaccine responses in identical twins.

Sequences were obtained from memory (CD45RO+) T cells sorted from blood. These receptors were obtained from a woman aged 18-30 years in good health.

This clonotype was found a few times. V and J are TRBV28 and TRBJ1-5; 7 nucleotides match TRBD1. This CDR3 region has 14 residues. CDR1 is MDHEN and CDR2 is SYDVKM in the germline V gene. With 6 bases clipped from V and 5 bases from J, the junction kept 7 bases outside the gene matches. DNA for the CDR3: TGTGCCAGCAGATCGACAGGGAGGGATCAGCCCCAGCATTTT. Translated, it gives CASRSTGRDQPQHF. The full variable domain, its missing parts supplied by reference TRBV28 and TRBJ1-5, is DVKVTQSSRYLVKRTGEKVFLECVQDMDHENMFWYRQDPGLGLRLIYFSYDVKMKEKGDIPEGYSVSREKKERFSLILESASTNQTSMYLCASRSTGRDQPQHFGDGTRLSIL.

This clonotype was seen more than once but under ten times. The chain uses TRBV20-1 and TRBJ2-1; D not certain. V gave up 6 bases and J gave up 0 bases, with 9 bases separating them. This CDR3 is built from 13 residues. Per the germline V gene, CDR1 is DFQATT and CDR2 is SNEGSKA (reference sequence). The CDR3 loop is CSAQRSSYNEQFF. The DNA of the CDR3 is TGCAGTGCCCAAAGGAGCTCCTACAATGAGCAGTTCTTC.

This clonotype was found many times. The chain combines TRBV20-1 with TRBJ2-7; 7 bases fit TRBD1. V lost 2 bases to trimming and J lost 5 bases; unmatched junction nucleotides: 6. CDR1 is DFQATT and CDR2 is SNEGSKA in the germline V gene (reference sequence). The CDR3 runs 13 residues. CDR3 coding DNA: TGCAGTGCTAGACAGGGGGTGGAGAACGAGCAGTACTTC. It specifies CSARQGVENEQYF.

V and J are TRBV29-1 and TRBJ1-1, with TRBD1 matching 7 bases. Germline CDR1 and CDR2: SQVTM and ANQGSEA. J gave up 4 bases and V 6 bases, and 8 bases lay outside the gene matches. There are 13 residues in the CDR3. The CDR3 spells CSVDRASVTEAFF. DNA of the CDR3: TGCAGCGTAGACAGGGCTTCGGTCACTGAAGCTTTCTTT.

This clonotype came up a few times. This chain uses TRBV6-2 or TRBV6-3 with TRBJ2-7; 9 bases fit TRBD1. Germline V gene sequence: CDR1 MNHEY, CDR2 SVGEGT. Trimming at V came to 6 bases and at J to 3 bases, leaving 6 bases not matched to a gene. The CDR3 extends over 14 amino acids. Here the CDR3 reads CASRQPGQGYEQYF. The CDR3 bases are TGTGCCAGCAGACAACCGGGACAGGGCTACGAGCAGTACTTC.

V and J are TRBV10-3 and TRBJ1-1, with D uncertain. Germline assignment: CDR1 ENHRY and CDR2 SYGVKD. The CDR3 has 13 residues. V was shortened by 0 bases and J by 4 bases, with 6 bases between the two germline ends. The CDR3 reads CAISESVVTEAFF. Here the CDR3 DNA reads TGTGCCATCAGTGAGTCTGTAGTCACTGAAGCTTTCTTT.

This clonotype was seen repeatedly, ten times or more. The chain couples TRBV5-1 to TRBJ2-1, with 9 bases fitting TRBD1. With V trimmed by 1 base and J by 6 bases, 5 bases remained unmatched. The germline CDR1 and CDR2 sequences are SGHRS and YFSETQ. The CDR3 consists of 15 residues. This chain's CDR3 is CASSLRQGGLNEQFF. For the CDR3, the DNA is TGCGCCAGCAGCTTGCGACAGGGGGGTCTCAATGAGCAGTTCTTC.

This clonotype occurred a few times. The CDR3 bases are TGTGCCACCCAGACTAGCGGGATGGGAACCGGGGAGCTGTTTTTT. It codes for CATQTSGMGTGELFF. The rearrangement links TRBV27 to TRBJ2-2; 11 positions match TRBD2. CDR1 is MNHEY and CDR2 is SMNVEV in the germline V gene (reference sequence). This CDR3 spans 15 amino acids. J was trimmed by 5 bases and V by 10 bases; bases with no gene match: 9.